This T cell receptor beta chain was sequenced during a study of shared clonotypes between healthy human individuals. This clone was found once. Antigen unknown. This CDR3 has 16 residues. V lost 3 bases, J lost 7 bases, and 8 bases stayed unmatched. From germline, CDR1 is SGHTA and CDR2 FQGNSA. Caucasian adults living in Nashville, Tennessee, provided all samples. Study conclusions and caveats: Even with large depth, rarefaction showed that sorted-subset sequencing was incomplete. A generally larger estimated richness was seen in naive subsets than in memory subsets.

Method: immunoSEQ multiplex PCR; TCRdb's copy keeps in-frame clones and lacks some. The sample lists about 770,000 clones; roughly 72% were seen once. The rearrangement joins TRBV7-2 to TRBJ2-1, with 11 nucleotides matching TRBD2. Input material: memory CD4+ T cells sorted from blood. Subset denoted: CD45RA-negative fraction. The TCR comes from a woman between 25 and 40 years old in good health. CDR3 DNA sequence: TGTGCCAGCAGCTTTCTCATTACTAGCGGGAGAAATGAGCAGTTCTTC. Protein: CASSFLITSGRNEQFF.